These T cell receptor beta chains were read from a single sample in a study of blood T cell repertoires in COVID-19. Repertoires were generated with immunoSEQ multiplex PCR, while TCRdb's copy carries only in-frame clones and drops some. The sample includes about 280,000 clones, approximately 91% seen only once; the top ten take 1%. Input material: PBMCs or T cells enriched from blood (not recorded which). These receptors originate from a woman aged 25-40 years who had recovered from COVID-19. The CDR3 runs from the conserved cysteine through the conserved F or W.

v_gene,j_gene,CDR3aa
TRBV15,TRBJ1-5,CATSREGQGSNQPQHF
TRBV11-3,TRBJ2-2,CASSPRPGGATGELFF
TRBV21-1,TRBJ1-6,CASSKTSSQCDSPLHF
TRBV2,TRBJ1-1,CASFKEANTEAFF
TRBV18,TRBJ1-4,CASSLTGGNEKLFF
TRBV6-1,TRBJ1-5,CASSARADRKNQPQHF
TRBV5-1,TRBJ2-7,CASSLGVASSYEQYF
TRBV14,TRBJ1-2,CASSRQGGGSGYTF
TRBV27,TRBJ2-1,CASSLTGNHYNEQFF
TRBV27,TRBJ2-2,CASSLEQGNTGELFF
TRBV28,TRBJ2-3,CASSSHSGGRDTQYF
TRBV19,TRBJ1-1,CASQATGIGGTEAFF
TRBV5-4,TRBJ2-3,CASSLVLAGGPDTQYF
TRBV24-1,TRBJ2-5,CATSDFTGLGETQYF
TRBV5-1,TRBJ2-1,CASSLVASPPGDEQFF